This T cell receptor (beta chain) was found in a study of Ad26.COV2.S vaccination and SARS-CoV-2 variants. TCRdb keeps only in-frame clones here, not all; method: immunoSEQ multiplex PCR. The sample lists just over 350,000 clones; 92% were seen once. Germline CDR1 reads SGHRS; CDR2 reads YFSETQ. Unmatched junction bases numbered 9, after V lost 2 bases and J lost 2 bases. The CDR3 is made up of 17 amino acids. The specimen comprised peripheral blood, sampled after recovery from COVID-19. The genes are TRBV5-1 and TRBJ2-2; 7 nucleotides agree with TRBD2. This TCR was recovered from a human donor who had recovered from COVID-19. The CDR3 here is CASSFQRGSFNTGELFF. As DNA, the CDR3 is TGCGCCAGCAGCTTCCAGCGGGGAAGCTTTAACACCGGGGAGCTGTTTTTT. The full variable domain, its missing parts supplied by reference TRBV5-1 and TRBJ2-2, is KAGVTQTPRYLIKTRGQQVTLSCSPISGHRSVSWYQQTPGQGLQFLFEYFSETQRNKGNFPGRFSGRQFSNSRSEMNVSTLELGDSALYLCASSFQRGSFNTGELFFGEGSRLTVL.